A selection of T cell receptor beta chains follows, all from one sample in a study of blood T cells in healthy people across ages. TCRdb processed the 5' RACE reads anew with MiXCR; each CDR3 protein has one entry. This sample has around 820,000 distinct CDR3 sequences, with around 25% found just once. These data also formed part of another study, on T cells of mothers and their children.

Sequenced sample: blood. The receptors were gathered from a boy aged 10-17 years in good health. CDR3s include the opening cysteine and the closing phenylalanine or tryptophan. The D gene is left open where the match is weak. A clone size is listed for some rows: how often the clone was seen (once, few, many), or a class if it is expanded.

- TRBD1 TRBJ1-2 TRBV5-8 TGTGCCAGCAGCTTGGAGGGACAGGGGGCGGTTGGCTACACCTTC CASSLEGQGAVGYTF
few TRBD1 TRBJ2-5 TRBV7-2 TGTGCCAGCAGCTTAGCTCCTGTAGGGGGCAGGGAGACCCAGTACTTC CASSLAPVGGRETQYF
- - TRBJ1-6 TRBV29-1 TGCAGCGTGGCTGAGGGGTTGTCCCTCCACTTT CSVAEGLSLHF
- - TRBJ1-1 TRBV30 TGTGCCTACTCCCGGGAGAACACTGAAGCTTTCTTT CAYSRENTEAFF
- TRBD2 TRBJ2-2 TRBV9 TGTGCCAGCAGCACTACTAGCGGGGCCTGGGCCGGGGAGCTGTTTTTT CASSTTSGAWAGELFF
- TRBD1 TRBJ1-2 TRBV4-2 TGTGCCAGCAGCCAACTACCGGGACAGGGGGCGGATAACTATGGCTACACCTTC CASSQLPGQGADNYGYTF
few - TRBJ2-7 TRBV7-9 TGTGCCAGCAGCTTAGCGGGTCTCCACGAGCAGTACTTC CASSLAGLHEQYF
once TRBD2 TRBJ2-3 TRBV7-8 TGTGCCAGCAGCCAAGATTCGACTAGCGGGTTAGCAGATACGCAGTATTTT CASSQDSTSGLADTQYF
- - TRBJ1-1 TRBV7-9 TGTGCCAGCAGCTTTCAGGGTGGGAGGAACACTGAAGCTTTCTTT CASSFQGGRNTEAFF
few - TRBJ2-5 TRBV25-1 TGTGCCAGCAGTGAATTTGGGGGAAAGACCCAGTACTTC CASSEFGGKTQYF
- TRBD2 TRBJ2-3 TRBV27 TGTGCCAGCAGACTAGCGGGAGGGCCATTCAATACGCAGTATTTT CASRLAGGPFNTQYF
- - TRBJ2-3 TRBV18 TGTGCCAGCTCCACGGGGCAGGGAGCAGATACGCAGTATTTT CASSTGQGADTQYF
- - TRBJ2-5 TRBV12-3/TRBV12-4 TGTGCCAGCAGTTTAGGGCAGGCCCCTGCCCAAGAGACCCAGTACTTC CASSLGQAPAQETQYF
- - TRBJ2-7 TRBV29-1 TGCAGCGTTGAGCTCGGGACCTACGAGCAGTACTTC CSVELGTYEQYF
- - TRBJ1-1 TRBV6-1 TGTGCCAGCATGGTAGGGACGACTGAAGCTTTCTTT CASMVGTTEAFF
- - TRBJ2-5 TRBV24-1 TGTGCCACCAGTGATTTCCGCCGGGCGGGGGAGACCCAGTACTTC CATSDFRRAGETQYF
- TRBD1 TRBJ1-6 TRBV7-2 TGTGCCAGCAGCTTAGTGGCAGGGGGCGATTCACCCCTCCACTTT CASSLVAGGDSPLHF
many TRBD2 TRBJ2-1 TRBV7-8 TGTGCCAGCAGCTTAGGGAAAGAGAGTCTAGCGGGAGGCTCGGGAGGCAATGAGCAGTTCTTC CASSLGKESLAGGSGGNEQFF
- - TRBJ2-1 TRBV28 TGTGCCAGCAGTTTATATGGGAGAACATGGCCCCATGAGCAGTTCTTC CASSLYGRTWPHEQFF
- TRBD2 TRBJ2-1 TRBV7-9 TGTGCCAGCAGCTTAGAGTGGCTAGCGGGAGTTGTGGATGAGCAGTTCTTC CASSLEWLAGVVDEQFF
- TRBD1 TRBJ2-7 TRBV20-1 TGCAGTGCTCTTGAGGGGGACAGCTACTCCTACGAGCAGTACTTC CSALEGDSYSYEQYF
- - TRBJ2-5 TRBV7-9 TGTGCCAGCAGCTTAGACGTGATCGGCGTTAGGGAGACCCAGTACTTC CASSLDVIGVRETQYF
many - TRBJ1-4 TRBV2 TGTGCCAGCAGTGAAGCGGCGAAGACTAATGAAAAACTGTTTTTT CASSEAAKTNEKLFF
- TRBD1 TRBJ1-1 TRBV28 TGTGCCAGCAGTTTAAGGCAGGGGGCGGGTGACACTGAAGCTTTCTTT CASSLRQGAGDTEAFF
few TRBD1 TRBJ2-7 TRBV18 TGTGCCAGCTCACACGACAGGGAAGGCCCCTACGAGCAGTACTTC CASSHDREGPYEQYF
few - TRBJ1-2 TRBV3-1 TGTGCCAGCAGCCAAGAGGGGCGCTATGGCTACACCTTC CASSQEGRYGYTF
- TRBD2 TRBJ2-3 TRBV7-3 TGTGCCAGCAGCTTAATAGCGGGGGGCGCGACAGATACGCAGTATTTT CASSLIAGGATDTQYF
- - TRBJ2-7 TRBV27 TGTGCCAGCAGACAGGGGGGGCCTGGCGAGCAGTACTTC CASRQGGPGEQYF
few - TRBJ2-2 TRBV20-1 TGCAGTGCTAGAGATGCAGGGGCTAGAGCCAGTGGCACCGGGGAGCTGTTTTTT CSARDAGARASGTGELFF
few - TRBJ2-1 TRBV29-1 TGCAGCGCTCAGGGGCGAGAGCAGTTCTTC CSAQGREQFF
few TRBD1 TRBJ2-1 TRBV19 TGTGCCAGTACCGGGGACAGGGAAAATGAGCAGTTCTTC CASTGDRENEQFF
many TRBD1 TRBJ2-5 TRBV29-1 TGCAGCGTTCCACAGGGGGAGACCCAGTACTTC CSVPQGETQYF
few - TRBJ2-1 TRBV7-9 TGTGCCAGCAGCTTAGAGGGGAGCAACTACAATGAGCAGTTCTTC CASSLEGSNYNEQFF
- TRBD1 TRBJ2-7 TRBV4-3 TGCGCCAGCAGCCAAGATCTGGGACAGGTATCCTACGAGCAGTACTTC CASSQDLGQVSYEQYF
few TRBD2 TRBJ2-1 TRBV15 TGTGCCACCAGCAGAGATCTTGGGGGGGAATACAATGAGCAGTTCTTC CATSRDLGGEYNEQFF
many TRBD1 TRBJ2-7 TRBV7-9 TGTGCCAGCAGCGACAGGGTCTACGAGCAGTACTTC CASSDRVYEQYF
few - TRBJ2-5 TRBV4-3 TGCGCCAGCAGCCAAGGGATCCACCAAGAGACCCAGTACTTC CASSQGIHQETQYF
few - TRBJ2-2 TRBV5-5 TGTGCCAGCAGCTTGGGGCTGTTTTTT CASSLGLFF
few TRBD1 TRBJ1-4 TRBV7-9 TGTGCCAGCAGCGAGAGACAGGGAACTAATGAAAAACTGTTTTTT CASSERQGTNEKLFF
- - TRBJ2-7 TRBV10-3 TGTGCCATCATGACGGACTACGACGAGCAGTACTTC CAIMTDYDEQYF